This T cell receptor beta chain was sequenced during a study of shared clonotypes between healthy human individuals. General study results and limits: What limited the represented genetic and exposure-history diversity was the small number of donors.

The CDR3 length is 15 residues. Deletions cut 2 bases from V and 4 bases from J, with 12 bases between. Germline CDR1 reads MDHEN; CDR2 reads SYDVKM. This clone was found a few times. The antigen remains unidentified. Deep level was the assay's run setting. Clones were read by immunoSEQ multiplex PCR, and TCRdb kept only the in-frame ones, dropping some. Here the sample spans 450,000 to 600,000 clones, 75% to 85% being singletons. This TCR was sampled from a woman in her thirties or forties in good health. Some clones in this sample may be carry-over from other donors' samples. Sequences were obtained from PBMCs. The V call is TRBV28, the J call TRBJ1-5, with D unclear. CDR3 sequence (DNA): TGTGCCAGCAGTTTACAGTTTCTCGGGAATCAGCCCCAGCATTTT. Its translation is CASSLQFLGNQPQHF.